This T cell receptor beta chain appears in the sequencing data of a study of T cell responses to AZD1222 COVID-19 vaccine. Trimming took 10 bases from V and 3 from J, leaving 10 bases between them. The CDR3 consists of 11 residues. CDR1 is SNHLY and CDR2 is FYNNEI in the germline V gene. General study findings and limits: The donor group comprised mostly white British people and more females; the analysis possibly underestimated clonal diversity. None of the repertoires were sampled until the peak T cell response had passed.

A remark on this clone: Its antigen is undetermined.

Profiled with immunoSEQ multiplex PCR; TCRdb holds only in-frame clones, not every one. The repertoire consists of approximately 52,000 clones, with roughly 87% occurring once and the leading ten covering 2.7%. Sequenced material: peripheral blood, taken 28 days after the second AZD1222 dose. The receptor's source is an adult who received the AZD1222 COVID-19 vaccine. The chain carries TRBV2 and TRBJ2-7; D is perhaps TRBD2 (5 bases). CDR3 nucleotide sequence: TGTGCCATCAATCGGGACTACGAGCAGTACTTC. It encodes CAINRDYEQYF.